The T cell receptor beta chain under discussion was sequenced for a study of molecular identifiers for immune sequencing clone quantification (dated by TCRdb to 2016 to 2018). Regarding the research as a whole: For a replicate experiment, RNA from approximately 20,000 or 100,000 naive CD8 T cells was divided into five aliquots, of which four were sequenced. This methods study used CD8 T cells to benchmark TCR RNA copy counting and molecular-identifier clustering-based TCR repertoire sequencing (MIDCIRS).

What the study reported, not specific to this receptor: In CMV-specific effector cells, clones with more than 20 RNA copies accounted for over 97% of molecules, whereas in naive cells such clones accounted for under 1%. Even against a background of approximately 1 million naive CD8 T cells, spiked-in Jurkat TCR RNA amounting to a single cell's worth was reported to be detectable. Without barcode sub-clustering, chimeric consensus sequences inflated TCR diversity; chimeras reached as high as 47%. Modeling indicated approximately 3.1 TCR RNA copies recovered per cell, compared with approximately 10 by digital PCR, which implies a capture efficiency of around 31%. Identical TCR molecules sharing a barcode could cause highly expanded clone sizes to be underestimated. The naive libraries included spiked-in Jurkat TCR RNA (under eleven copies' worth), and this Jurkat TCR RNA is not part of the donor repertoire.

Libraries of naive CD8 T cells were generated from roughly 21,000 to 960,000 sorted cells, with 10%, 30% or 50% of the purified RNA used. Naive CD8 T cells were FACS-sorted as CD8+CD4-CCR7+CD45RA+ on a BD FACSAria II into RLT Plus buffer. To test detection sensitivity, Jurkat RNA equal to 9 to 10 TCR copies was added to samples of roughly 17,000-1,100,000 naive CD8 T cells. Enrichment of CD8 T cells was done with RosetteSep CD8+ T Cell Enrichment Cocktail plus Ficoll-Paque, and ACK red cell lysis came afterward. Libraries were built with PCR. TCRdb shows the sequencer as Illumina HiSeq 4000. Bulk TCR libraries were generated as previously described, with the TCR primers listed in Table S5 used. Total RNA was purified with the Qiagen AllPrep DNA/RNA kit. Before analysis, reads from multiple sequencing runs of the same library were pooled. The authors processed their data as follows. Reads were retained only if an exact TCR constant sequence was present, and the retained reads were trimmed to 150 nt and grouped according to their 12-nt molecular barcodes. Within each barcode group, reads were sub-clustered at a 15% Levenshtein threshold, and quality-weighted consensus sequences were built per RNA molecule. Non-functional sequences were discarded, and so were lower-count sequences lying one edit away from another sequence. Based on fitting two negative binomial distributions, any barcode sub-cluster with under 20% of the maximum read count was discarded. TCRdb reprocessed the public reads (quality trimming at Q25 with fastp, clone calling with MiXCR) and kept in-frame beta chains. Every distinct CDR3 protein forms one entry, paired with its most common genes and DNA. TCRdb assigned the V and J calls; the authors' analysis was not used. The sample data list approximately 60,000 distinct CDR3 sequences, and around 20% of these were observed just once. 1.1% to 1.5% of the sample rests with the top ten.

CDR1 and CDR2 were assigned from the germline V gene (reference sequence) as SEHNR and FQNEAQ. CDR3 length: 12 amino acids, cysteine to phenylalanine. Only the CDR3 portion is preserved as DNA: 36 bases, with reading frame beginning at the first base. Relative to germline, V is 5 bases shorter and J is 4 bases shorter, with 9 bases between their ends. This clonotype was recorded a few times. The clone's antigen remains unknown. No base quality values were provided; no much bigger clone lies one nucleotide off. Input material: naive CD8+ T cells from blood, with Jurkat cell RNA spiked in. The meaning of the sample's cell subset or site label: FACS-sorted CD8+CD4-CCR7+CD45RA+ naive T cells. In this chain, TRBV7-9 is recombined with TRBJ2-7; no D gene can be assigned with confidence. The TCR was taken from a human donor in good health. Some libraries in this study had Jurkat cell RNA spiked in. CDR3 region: CASSPLPYEQYF. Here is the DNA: TGTGCCAGCAGCCCACTACCTTACGAGCAGTACTTC.